This is a list of T cell receptor beta chains from one sample in a study of early T cells in non-severe SARS-CoV-2 infection. TCRdb independently ran MiXCR on the 5' RACE reads; one entry per CDR3 protein. The profile shows roughly 80,000 distinct CDR3 sequences, about 10% of them singletons. Sample: whole blood, taken at baseline. The receptors stem from an adult who was a healthcare worker with PCR-confirmed SARS-CoV-2 infection or an uninfected control (not recorded which). The CDR3 runs from the conserved cysteine through the conserved F or W. The D gene is left open where the match is weak. Clone size is shown for a subset of rows, as once, few, many or a class of expanded clone.

J: TRBJ2-2
V: TRBV2
D: NA
size: NA
DNA: TGTGCCAGCAGTGGTAATGTTAAGGGCAGAGCGAACACCGGGGAGCTGTTTTTT
CDR3: CASSGNVKGRANTGELFF

J: TRBJ1-4
V: TRBV18
D: NA
size: NA
DNA: TGTGCCAGCTCCGGACGGGCAACTAATGAAAAACTGTTTTTT
CDR3: CASSGRATNEKLFF

J: TRBJ1-2
V: TRBV5-4
D: NA
size: few
DNA: TGTGCCAGCAGCCCAAGAGGTTTGGACTATGGCTACACCTTC
CDR3: CASSPRGLDYGYTF

J: TRBJ2-5
V: TRBV14
D: TRBD2
size: NA
DNA: TGTGCCAGCAGCGGGACTAGCGGCCAAGAGACCCAGTACTTC
CDR3: CASSGTSGQETQYF

J: TRBJ2-7
V: TRBV5-1
D: TRBD2
size: few
DNA: TGCGCCAGCAGCCCCAGCGGGGGTTTTAAATACGAGCAGTACTTC
CDR3: CASSPSGGFKYEQYF

J: TRBJ1-5
V: TRBV3-1
D: TRBD1
size: NA
DNA: TGTGCCAGCAGCCAAGCGGGACAGACCAATCAGCCCCAGCATTTT
CDR3: CASSQAGQTNQPQHF

J: TRBJ2-5
V: TRBV6-1
D: NA
size: NA
DNA: TGTGCCAGCAGTGGACAATTCCAAGAGACCCAGTACTTC
CDR3: CASSGQFQETQYF

J: TRBJ1-1
V: TRBV9
D: NA
size: few
DNA: TGTGCCAGCAGCGTAGGGATGAACACTGAAGCTTTCTTT
CDR3: CASSVGMNTEAFF

J: TRBJ2-3
V: TRBV6-2/TRBV6-3
D: TRBD1
size: few
DNA: TGTGCCAGCAGTTATAGCAGGGGGCCTGTTGAGACAGATACGCAGTATTTT
CDR3: CASSYSRGPVETDTQYF

J: TRBJ2-2
V: TRBV10-3
D: TRBD2
size: NA
DNA: TGTGCCATCAGTGAGAGGTCGGGGGGAACCGGGGAGCTGTTTTTT
CDR3: CAISERSGGTGELFF

J: TRBJ2-1
V: TRBV2
D: NA
size: NA
DNA: TGTGCCAGCAGTGAAAGGAGTTCACCGGCCTACAATGAGCAGTTCTTC
CDR3: CASSERSSPAYNEQFF

J: TRBJ1-6
V: TRBV10-2
D: TRBD1
size: NA
DNA: TGCGCCAGCAGGGGACAGGGTAATTCACCCCTCCACTTT
CDR3: CASRGQGNSPLHF

J: TRBJ1-1
V: TRBV6-6
D: NA
size: many
DNA: TGTGCCAGCAATCAACCGGGGGCTTTGGCTTTCTTT
CDR3: CASNQPGALAFF

J: TRBJ1-6
V: TRBV2
D: NA
size: few
DNA: TGTGCCAGCAGTGGACAGGCAATTAATTCACCCCTCCACTTT
CDR3: CASSGQAINSPLHF

J: TRBJ2-1
V: TRBV27
D: NA
size: many
DNA: TGTGCCAGCAGTTTACTCCCTCGGTACAATGAGCAGTTCTTC
CDR3: CASSLLPRYNEQFF

J: TRBJ2-2
V: TRBV19
D: NA
size: many
DNA: TGTGCCAGTACCCTAGGGGTCCCCGGGGAGCTGTTTTTT
CDR3: CASTLGVPGELFF

J: TRBJ1-4
V: TRBV6-1
D: NA
size: many
DNA: TGTGCCAGCAGTGAACAGAATGAAAAACTGTTTTTT
CDR3: CASSEQNEKLFF

J: TRBJ1-2
V: TRBV13
D: TRBD1
size: few
DNA: TGTGCCAGCAGCTCGAGTTTCCAGCACGGGACAGGCCCTAACTATGGCTACACCTTC
CDR3: CASSSSFQHGTGPNYGYTF

J: TRBJ1-1
V: TRBV20-1
D: NA
size: few
DNA: TGCAGTGGACCCGGGGAAGCTTTCTTT
CDR3: CSGPGEAFF

J: TRBJ1-1
V: TRBV20-1
D: NA
size: many
DNA: TGCAGTGCCAACCACCCCGGAGGGGACACTGAAGCTTTCTTT
CDR3: CSANHPGGDTEAFF

J: TRBJ1-5
V: TRBV20-1
D: NA
size: many
DNA: TGCAGTGCTAGAGTCGGTGAAGCACACAACAATCAGCCCCAGCATTTT
CDR3: CSARVGEAHNNQPQHF

J: TRBJ1-2
V: TRBV6-5
D: NA
size: NA
DNA: TGTGCCAGCAGTTTTGACGGAACTAACTCCTATGGCTACACCTTC
CDR3: CASSFDGTNSYGYTF

J: TRBJ1-4
V: TRBV27
D: NA
size: few
DNA: TGTGCCAGCAGCCGGACAGCAACTAATGAAAAACTGTTTTTT
CDR3: CASSRTATNEKLFF

J: TRBJ1-5
V: TRBV29-1
D: TRBD1
size: few
DNA: TGCAGCGTTGGGACAGGGGGAAATCAGCCCCAGCATTTT
CDR3: CSVGTGGNQPQHF

J: TRBJ1-1
V: TRBV10-3
D: NA
size: few
DNA: TGTGCCATCAGTCGCACGGACACTGAAGCTTTCTTT
CDR3: CAISRTDTEAFF

J: TRBJ1-5
V: TRBV9
D: NA
size: many
DNA: TGTGCCAGCAGCGCCGCCCCCCATATTCAGCCCCAGCATTTT
CDR3: CASSAAPHIQPQHF

J: TRBJ2-3
V: TRBV6-4
D: NA
size: many
DNA: TGTGCCAGCAGTGACTCTACGGGTAGCACAGATACGCAGTATTTT
CDR3: CASSDSTGSTDTQYF

J: TRBJ1-1
V: TRBV18
D: NA
size: few
DNA: TGTGCCAGCTCACGGGGGGACATGAACACTGAAGCTTTCTTT
CDR3: CASSRGDMNTEAFF

J: TRBJ1-1
V: TRBV7-2
D: NA
size: many
DNA: TGTGCCAGCAGCTTATATTTCGGGGGACGGTACACTGAAGCTTTCTTT
CDR3: CASSLYFGGRYTEAFF

J: TRBJ2-7
V: TRBV13
D: NA
size: few
DNA: TGTGCCAGCAGCTTAGGGTTGGGGTCCGAGCAGTACTTC
CDR3: CASSLGLGSEQYF

J: TRBJ2-7
V: TRBV5-1
D: NA
size: NA
DNA: TGCGCCAGCAGCTCCGGGACCTACGAGCAGTACTTC
CDR3: CASSSGTYEQYF

J: TRBJ2-2
V: TRBV4-3
D: TRBD2
size: NA
DNA: TGCGCCAGCAGCCAAGAGGCGGGGGATGCCGGGGAGCTGTTTTTT
CDR3: CASSQEAGDAGELFF

J: TRBJ2-2
V: TRBV20-1
D: NA
size: NA
DNA: TGCAGTGCTGGTGGACTCACCGGGGAGCTGTTTTTT
CDR3: CSAGGLTGELFF

J: TRBJ2-2
V: TRBV25-1
D: TRBD2
size: many
DNA: TGTGCCAGCAGTGAGATCCCCTTTAGCGGGGACACCGGGGAGCTGTTTTTT
CDR3: CASSEIPFSGDTGELFF